The present entry profiles one TCR beta chain with its context. The antigen remains unidentified. Data came from immunoSEQ multiplex PCR; TCRdb stores just in-frame clones and leaves some out. The data show 400,000 to 450,000 clones, about nine tenths seen once. Specified treatment: some 20 received Ad26.COV2.S at low or high dose, single or two shots; several received placebo; per-sample allocation not given. Sampling took place 63 days after the first vaccine or placebo injection. The data are from a study of Ad26.COV2.S vaccination and SARS-CoV-2 variants. Study-wide context: The donor participated in the COV1001 trial, in its Ad26.COV2.S arm. Doses of Ad26.COV2.S were injected into muscle once or twice, 56 days apart. Whole-study results and caveats: It was reported that spike-specific CD8+ and CD4+ T cell responses were substantially broad after vaccination.

Looked up from germline, CDR1 is KGHDR and CDR2 is SFDVKD. CDR3 length: 14 residues. Trimming pared 3 bases from V and 4 bases from J, leaving 9 bases between. The input for sequencing was peripheral blood, taken in a trial of Ad26.COV2.S vaccine versus placebo. The TCR comes from a person between 18 and 59 years old who received the Ad26.COV2.S COVID-19 vaccine or a placebo. The chain recombines TRBV24-1 with TRBJ1-5, with D possibly TRBD1 on 5 matching bases. The CDR3 region has the DNA TGTGCCACCAGTGATACAGGCTTTAATCAGCCCCAGCATTTT. Protein sequence: CATSDTGFNQPQHF.